The 23 T cell receptor beta chains below all came from one sample that was sequenced in a study of blood T cells in healthy people across ages. A sample-barcoded 5' primer and a J-beta primer mix were used in a second PCR of roughly 6 to 11 cycles. TCRdb re-called the 5' RACE reads with MiXCR, one entry per CDR3 protein. The top ten clones hold 7.7% of a sample with some 1.5 million distinct CDR3 sequences, roughly 27% of them seen once. Sequencing was done on a sample of blood. All receptors derive from a woman aged 30 to 39 in good health.

This rearrangement joins TRBV7-9 to TRBJ1-2; no firm D call. V was pared by 6 bases and J by 3 bases, with 11 bases between. Germline V gene data show CDR1 as SEHNR and CDR2 as FQNEAQ (reference sequence). The CDR3 has 13 amino acids. The CDR3 DNA follows: TGTGCCAGCAGTTCAGACGCCGACTATGGCTACACCTTC. The encoded protein is CASSSDADYGYTF.

The chain employs TRBV24-1 and TRBJ2-3; D is undetermined. The CDR3 consists of 15 residues. Per germline, CDR1 KGHDR and CDR2 SFDVKD. V was trimmed by 4 bases and J by 4 bases, leaving 14 bases between them. The CDR3 reads CATSDPRTVSDTQYF. As DNA, the CDR3 is TGTGCCACCAGTGACCCAAGGACCGTCTCAGATACGCAGTATTTT.

The chain uses TRBV2 and TRBJ1-2; a possible D gene is TRBD1 (6 bases). CDR3 length: 13 residues. Trimming shortened V by 8 bases and J by 6 bases, and 16 bases separated the two germline ends. CDR1 and CDR2 (germline): SNHLY, FYNNEI. The CDR3 nucleotides read TGTGCCAGCGTTGAAGGCAGGGGAGATGGCTACACCTTC. Amino acid sequence: CASVEGRGDGYTF.

This chain connects TRBV29-1 to TRBJ1-2; 7 positions match TRBD1. The CDR3 totals 13 residues. The V segment lost 6 bases and the J segment 4 bases; nucleotides outside the gene matches: 8. Germline loops: CDR1 SQVTM, CDR2 ANQGSEA. CDR3 sequence (DNA): TGCAGCGTGAACCCCGGGACAGCCTATGGCTACACCTTC. Amino acids: CSVNPGTAYGYTF.

This clonotype came up a few times. This chain joins TRBV5-1 and TRBJ1-2, with D hard to call. The V gene's germline CDR1 is SGHRS and CDR2 YFSETQ. The germline V and J ends were trimmed by 4 bases and 4 bases, with 20 bases remaining between them. The CDR3 is made up of 16 amino acids. The CDR3 DNA reads as TGCGCCAGCAGCCTAACGGCTGGACTCAAGCCCTATGGCTACACCTTC. Translated, it gives CASSLTAGLKPYGYTF.

About this clonotype itself: One end of the junction is discordant with germline, which a read error may explain. The genes are TRBV30 and TRBJ2-1, with D possibly matching TRBD2 (5 bases). The CDR3 loop spans 13 amino acids. CDR1 and CDR2 from the germline V gene are GTSNPN and SVGIG (reference sequence). CDR3 sequence: CAWSVLESNEQVF. DNA for the CDR3: TGTGCCTGGAGTGTACTAGAATCGAATGAGCAGGTCTTC.

The sample holds many counts of this clonotype. The genes are TRBV2 and TRBJ2-1, with D unresolved. CDR3 length: 13 amino acids. Germline lookup yields CDR1 SNHLY and CDR2 FYNNEI. V lost 5 bases and J lost 3, with 8 bases in between. CDR3: CASSYSVYNEQFF. The CDR3 bases are TGTGCCAGCAGTTACAGCGTCTACAATGAGCAGTTCTTC.

This clonotype has just a few counts. The chain is built from TRBV20-1 and TRBJ2-4; possibly TRBD2 for D (5 bases). The CDR3 is 13 amino acids. Germline CDR1 reads DFQATT; CDR2 reads SNEGSKA (reference sequence). V lost 5 bases, J lost 7 bases, and 15 bases lay in between. The chain's CDR3 is CSAPSRELNIQYF. In DNA form, the CDR3 reads TGCAGTGCTCCCTCTAGGGAGTTGAACATTCAGTACTTC.

In this sample, this clonotype turned up a few times. The V call is TRBV10-1, the J call TRBJ2-3; 10 positions agree with TRBD2. Trimming took 3 bases from V and 3 from J; bases not matched to a gene: 15. Germline V gene sequence: CDR1 WNHNN, CDR2 SYGVQD (reference sequence). The CDR3 spans 19 residues. Here the CDR3 DNA reads TGCGCCAGCAGTGACCTTAGCGGGGGGCCTAACCCCTTGACAGATACGCAGTATTTT. Translating gives CASSDLSGGPNPLTDTQYF.

This sequence joins TRBV2 and TRBJ2-7; 7 bases agree with TRBD2. The CDR3 covers 15 residues. Germline values: CDR1 SNHLY, CDR2 FYNNEI. V gave up 1 base and J gave up 0 bases; unmatched junction bases: 3. This CDR3 is CASSEGGDYSYEQYF. CDR3 nucleotide sequence: TGTGCCAGCAGTGAAGGGGGGGACTACTCCTACGAGCAGTACTTC.

This clonotype was observed a handful of times. The chain is built from TRBV4-1 and TRBJ1-2; D not resolved. Looked up from germline, CDR1 is MGHRA and CDR2 is YSYEKL. The CDR3 covers 16 residues. The V and J ends lost 0 bases and 7 bases respectively, with 18 bases between them. As DNA, the CDR3 is TGCGCCAGCAGCCAAGATGCGACGGGGTCCAACCCTGGCTACACCTTC. It is translated as CASSQDATGSNPGYTF.

On this clonotype: Given a much more abundant clone one base away, this may be a read error. The chain is built from TRBV6-5 and TRBJ2-1; unclear D gene. The CDR3 covers 17 residues. V was shortened by 2 bases and J by 4 bases, with 18 bases between the two germline ends. Germline CDR1 is MNHEY and CDR2 is SVGAGI. CDR3 DNA: TGTGCCAGCAGTTACGGCGGACCGGAGACACCTTACAATGAGCAGTTCTTC. This translates into CASSYGGPETPYNEQFF.

This clonotype was counted at least ten times. V and J are TRBV20-1 and TRBJ2-1, with D perhaps assigned TRBD1 or TRBD2 (6 bases each). The CDR3 runs to 15 residues. Between the trimmed V and J ends, which lost 3 bases and 9 bases, there was a span of 21 bases. The germline gives CDR1 DFQATT, CDR2 SNEGSKA (reference sequence). As DNA, the CDR3 is TGCAGTGCTAGTAGGGGGGACCGGGATTACGGTGAGCAGTTCTTC. It translates to CSASRGDRDYGEQFF.

This clonotype was counted between two and nine times. This chain joins TRBV20-1 and TRBJ2-1; 10 positions agree with TRBD2. This CDR3 has 14 amino acids. V lost 3 bases, J lost 5 bases, and 4 bases stayed unmatched. The germline V gene encodes CDR1 DFQATT and CDR2 SNEGSKA (reference sequence). CDR3 coding DNA: TGCAGTGCTAGTATAGCGGGAGGAAACAATGAGCAGTTCTTC. Translated, it gives CSASIAGGNNEQFF.

The chain links TRBV30 to TRBJ2-2; D remains unclear. From germline, CDR1 is GTSNPN and CDR2 SVGIG (reference sequence). Trimming left V 3 bases short and J 0 bases short, with 11 bases between. CDR3 length equals 15 residues. This chain's CDR3 is CAWRTETTNTGELFF. The DNA of the CDR3 is TGTGCCTGGAGGACGGAGACAACGAACACCGGGGAGCTGTTTTTT.

The chain carries TRBV6-5 and TRBJ1-6; tentative D call: TRBD1 (5 bases). The V and J ends lost 1 base and 7 bases respectively, with 11 bases between them. CDR3 length: 15 residues. Germline V CDR1 and CDR2: MNHEY, SVGAGI. CDR3 amino acids: CASSYLRGDNSPLHF. The CDR3 coding sequence is TGTGCCAGCAGTTACTTGCGGGGGGACAATTCACCCCTCCACTTT.

The sample holds a few counts of this clonotype. The gene calls are TRBV29-1 and TRBJ2-3, with TRBD2 matching over 11 bases. The V gene end was trimmed by 4 bases and the J gene end by 2 bases; junction bases not matched to a gene: 11. Germline values: CDR1 SQVTM, CDR2 ANQGSEA. This CDR3 region has 17 residues. CDR3 amino acids: CSVVGLETSGVTDTQYF. CDR3 DNA sequence: TGCAGCGTTGTAGGTCTTGAGACTAGCGGGGTCACAGATACGCAGTATTTT.

This clonotype was seen ten or more times. V gene TRBV6-5 combines with J gene TRBJ2-5; 11 bases match TRBD2. This CDR3 has 18 amino acids. Germline V gene data show CDR1 as MNHEY and CDR2 as SVGAGI. After removal of 2 bases from V and 7 bases from J, the junction contained 15 bases not matched to a gene. The CDR3 nucleotides read TGTGCCAGCAGTTACCGCGAGTTAGCGGGGGGGCATCCGGGGACCCAGTACTTC. Translation gives CASSYRELAGGHPGTQYF.

This clonotype was counted a few times. This sequence joins TRBV18 and TRBJ2-1; possibly TRBD1 for D (6 bases). Trimming took 2 bases from V and 4 from J, leaving 15 bases between them. From germline, CDR1 is KGHSH and CDR2 LQKENI. There are 16 residues in the CDR3. Written as DNA, the CDR3 is TGTGCCAGCTCACCAAGACAGGCGAAACTGTACAATGAGCAGTTCTTC. Protein product: CASSPRQAKLYNEQFF. The entire variable domain, with the rest obtained from reference TRBV18 and TRBJ2-1, is as follows: NAGVMQNPRHLVRRRGQEARLRCSPMKGHSHVYWYRQLPEEGLKFMVYLQKENIIDESGMPKERFSAEFPKEGPSILRIQQVVRGDSAAYFCASSPRQAKLYNEQFFGPGTRLTVL.

J is TRBJ1-2 and V is TRBV6-6, with D unresolved. CDR3 length: 12 amino acids. CDR1 and CDR2 from the germline V gene are MNHNY and SVGAGI (reference sequence). Trimming removed 7 bases at V and 3 bases at J, with 9 bases between. The CDR3 sequence is CASTQPDYGYTF. CDR3 sequence (DNA): TGTGCCAGCACCCAGCCGGACTATGGCTACACCTTC.

The rearrangement joins TRBV4-1 to TRBJ2-5; 9 nucleotides line up with TRBD1. Germline CDR1 and CDR2: MGHRA and YSYEKL. There are 16 residues in the CDR3. After removal of 7 bases from V and 5 bases from J, the junction contained 14 bases not matched to a gene. The CDR3 loop reads CASTPVPGQGGETQYF. Here the CDR3 DNA reads TGCGCCAGCACCCCTGTCCCGGGACAGGGAGGGGAGACCCAGTACTTC.

This chain connects TRBV4-1 to TRBJ2-1; TRBD2 agrees at 11 bases. CDR1 MGHRA and CDR2 YSYEKL come from the germline V gene. The CDR3 is 17 amino acids. V lost 4 bases, J lost 3 bases, and 8 bases stayed unmatched. This CDR3 is CASSLHPGTSGYNEQFF. The CDR3 coding sequence is TGCGCCAGCAGCCTCCACCCCGGGACTAGCGGCTACAATGAGCAGTTCTTC.

This clonotype turned up a few times. The rearrangement joins TRBV10-3 to TRBJ2-1, with 7 bases matching TRBD2. The CDR3 extends over 16 amino acids. Germline values: CDR1 ENHRY, CDR2 SYGVKD. Unmatched junction bases numbered 10, after V lost 4 bases and J lost 4 bases. The CDR3 DNA follows: TGTGCCATCAGTGTGGGTGGGAGCGGGGTGTACAATGAGCAGTTCTTC. The encoded protein is CAISVGGSGVYNEQFF.